These 30 T cell receptor beta chains share one sample of origin, sequenced in a study of blood T cells in healthy people across ages. A sample-barcoded 5' primer and a J-beta primer mix were used in a second PCR of roughly 6 to 12 cycles. TCRdb reprocessed the 5' RACE reads via MiXCR and lists one record per CDR3 protein. Among about 290,000 distinct CDR3 sequences listed, 25% to 30% were seen once. The specimen sequenced was blood. The receptors come from a woman aged 70-85 years in good health.

This clonotype has only a few counts. V is TRBV28 and J is TRBJ2-3; 7 positions agree with TRBD1. CDR1 and CDR2 (germline): MDHEN, SYDVKM. J was trimmed by 0 bases and V by 5 bases; bases with no gene match: 5. The CDR3 runs to 15 residues. CDR3 residues: CASSRQGISTDTQYF. The CDR3 nucleotides read TGTGCCAGCAGTAGACAGGGTATTAGCACAGATACGCAGTATTTT.

This clonotype was detected a few times. The V gene is TRBV18, the J gene TRBJ1-1; D is undetermined. Trimming removed 3 bases from V and 1 base from J, with 9 bases in between. Germline CDR1 reads KGHSH; CDR2 reads LQKENI. This CDR3 spans 14 amino acids. The DNA of the CDR3 is TGTGCCAGCTCACCGCCCTACCCGAACACTGAAGCTTTCTTT. This translates into CASSPPYPNTEAFF.

The chain combines TRBV4-3 with TRBJ2-7; D tentatively fits TRBD1 or TRBD2 (5 bases each). The germline V gene has CDR1 LGHNA and CDR2 YSLEER. The V and J ends lost 0 bases and 2 bases respectively, with 14 bases between them. The CDR3 has 16 residues. The CDR3 sequence is CASSQDTRLGAYEQYF. The CDR3 coding sequence is TGCGCCAGCAGCCAAGATACGCGGTTGGGGGCCTACGAGCAGTACTTC.

This chain joins TRBV20-1 and TRBJ2-5, with 12 bases fitting TRBD2. The tail of the sequence fits TRBJ2-1 better, so the J call may be wrong. In germline, CDR1 is DFQATT, CDR2 SNEGSKA (reference sequence). The CDR3 is 15 residues long. Written as DNA, the CDR3 is TGCAGTGCTAGATCTAGCGGGAGGGGTACAACTGAGCAGTTCTTC. Protein sequence: CSARSSGRGTTEQFF.

J is TRBJ1-2 and V is TRBV20-1; tentatively, D is TRBD1 (6 bases). Deletions cut 5 bases from V and 8 bases from J, with 15 bases between. The CDR3 spans 12 residues. CDR1 DFQATT and CDR2 SNEGSKA come from the germline V gene (reference sequence). The CDR3 here is CSAPTGDGGYTF. The CDR3 coding sequence is TGCAGTGCTCCGACAGGAGACGGAGGCTACACCTTC.

A single count supports this clonotype. This may come from a read error, since a much larger clone is one base off. J is TRBJ1-2 and V is TRBV28; D unclear. The CDR3 is made up of 17 amino acids. Trimming removed 4 bases at V and 4 bases at J, with 22 bases between. Germline loops: CDR1 MDHEN, CDR2 SYDVKM. The CDR3 DNA reads TGTGCCAGCAGTTCAACAGAGGATCCACTCAACTCCTATGGCTACACCTTC. Encoded protein: CASSSTEDPLNSYGYTF.

In this sample, this clonotype turned up many times. J is TRBJ1-4 and V is TRBV3-1, with D possibly TRBD1 on 5 matching bases. Germline V gene data show CDR1 as LGHDT and CDR2 as YNNKEL (reference sequence). V lost 4 bases and J lost 4, with 13 bases in between. The CDR3 totals 15 residues. In nucleotides, the CDR3 is TGTGCCAGCAGCCCTCCCGGCAGGGATAATGAAAAACTGTTTTTT. This codes for CASSPPGRDNEKLFF.

In its sample, this clonotype was seen a few times. Without the conserved terminal phenylalanine or tryptophan, this CDR3 likely stems from a read error. This rearrangement joins TRBV19 to TRBJ2-5; no clear D gene. Looked up from germline, CDR1 is LNHDA and CDR2 is SQIVND (reference sequence). This CDR3 comprises 13 residues. Trimming stripped 4 bases from V and 2 bases from J, with 8 bases between. The CDR3: CASSTNRQETQYS. DNA of the CDR3: TGTGCCAGTAGTACGAACAGACAAGAGACCCAGTACTCC.

This clonotype came up once. The chain has TRBV20-1 and TRBJ1-5; perhaps TRBD1 as D (6 bases). CDR1 and CDR2 from the germline V gene are DFQATT and SNEGSKA (reference sequence). This CDR3 is built from 14 residues. Trimming took 6 bases from V and 7 from J, leaving 19 bases between them. CDR3 DNA sequence: TGCAGTGCACTAGGTAGCCAGGGGCCGCAGCCCCAGCATTTT. This codes for CSALGSQGPQPQHF.

The CDR3 nucleotides read TGTGCCAGCAGCCAACCGGGACTCCAGAGCTCCTATAATTCACCCCTCCACTTT. It yields the protein CASSQPGLQSSYNSPLHF. V and J are TRBV4-2 and TRBJ1-6, with TRBD1 as a possible D gene (5 bases). The CDR3 covers 18 residues. CDR1 is LGHNA and CDR2 is YNFKEQ in the germline V gene. The ends were cut back, 2 bases at V and 0 bases at J, with 14 bases in the middle.

There are a few counts of this clonotype. The V call is TRBV5-1, the J call TRBJ2-1, with unresolved D. The V gene lost 4 bases and the J gene lost 4 bases, with 12 bases spanning the gap. The germline V gene encodes CDR1 SGHRS and CDR2 YFSETQ. This CDR3 region has 14 residues. For the CDR3, the DNA is TGCGCCAGCAGCCCCTCTCAGTCGTACAATGAGCAGTTCTTC. It yields the protein CASSPSQSYNEQFF.

This clonotype has just a few counts. The chain uses TRBV5-1 and TRBJ2-5; D is undetermined. V was pared by 1 base and J by 2 bases, with 9 bases between. The germline gives CDR1 SGHRS, CDR2 YFSETQ. CDR3 length: 14 residues. CDR3 residues: CASSLNFLQETQYF. The CDR3, as DNA: TGCGCCAGCAGCTTGAACTTCCTTCAAGAGACCCAGTACTTC. Filled out from reference TRBV5-1 and TRBJ2-5, the complete variable domain reads KAGVTQTPRYLIKTRGQQVTLSCSPISGHRSVSWYQQTPGQGLQFLFEYFSETQRNKGNFPGRFSGRQFSNSRSEMNVSTLELGDSALYLCASSLNFLQETQYFGPGTRLLVL.

V is TRBV20-1 and J is TRBJ2-5, with TRBD1 identical over 9 bases. The J call may be mistaken, given a closer DNA end match to TRBJ2-7. CDR3 size: 14 residues. Germline V gene lookup returns CDR1 DFQATT and CDR2 SNEGSKA (reference sequence). The CDR3 reads CSASQGTGLFEQYF. The CDR3 DNA is TGCAGTGCTAGCCAGGGGACAGGGCTATTCGAGCAGTACTTC.

This clonotype was observed a few times. The gene calls are TRBV5-1 and TRBJ2-5; TRBD2 aligns across 7 bases. Germline assignment: CDR1 SGHRS and CDR2 YFSETQ. The CDR3 extends over 14 amino acids. The V and J ends lost 4 bases and 4 bases, in that order; junction bases with no gene match: 7. The DNA for the CDR3 is TGCGCCAGCAGCCGAACTAGCGCCATAGAGACCCAGTACTTC. Translation gives CASSRTSAIETQYF. Based on the CDR3 plus reference TRBV5-1 and TRBJ2-5, the full variable domain is KAGVTQTPRYLIKTRGQQVTLSCSPISGHRSVSWYQQTPGQGLQFLFEYFSETQRNKGNFPGRFSGRQFSNSRSEMNVSTLELGDSALYLCASSRTSAIETQYFGPGTRLLVL.

This clonotype has a handful of counts. This chain links TRBV7-2 with TRBJ2-3; D not resolved. V was cut by 2 bases and J by 5 bases, with 11 bases left in between. Per germline, CDR1 SGHTA and CDR2 FQGNSA. The CDR3 extends over 14 amino acids. CDR3 DNA: TGTGCCAGCAGCTTAACCGGATATCGAGATACGCAGTATTTT. Its protein product is CASSLTGYRDTQYF. The complete variable domain, with remaining parts taken from reference TRBV7-2 and TRBJ2-3, reads GAGVSQSPSNKVTEKGKDVELRCDPISGHTALYWYRQSLGQGLEFLIYFQGNSAPDKSGLPSDRFSAERTGGSVSTLTIQRTQQEDSAVYLCASSLTGYRDTQYFGPGTRLTVL.

The chain carries TRBV29-1 and TRBJ2-6; D gene ambiguous. The V end lost 1 base, the J end lost 2 bases, and 3 bases lay between the germline ends. The CDR3 runs 13 residues. Germline values: CDR1 SQVTM, CDR2 ANQGSEA. This chain's CDR3 is CSVEGAGANVLTF. CDR3 DNA: TGCAGCGTTGAAGGGGCTGGGGCCAACGTCCTGACTTTC.

V gene TRBV7-8 combines with J gene TRBJ1-2, with D perhaps TRBD1 (5 bases). Germline loops: CDR1 SGHVS, CDR2 FQNEAQ. Trimming removed 5 bases at V and 0 bases at J, with 10 bases between. The CDR3 runs to 14 residues. The CDR3 region is CASSPGPSNYGYTF. In nucleotides, the CDR3 is TGTGCCAGCAGCCCAGGGCCTTCTAACTATGGCTACACCTTC.

A few counts support this clonotype. The chain uses TRBV3-1 and TRBJ2-5, with 13 nucleotides matching TRBD2. Germline-derived CDR1 and CDR2 are LGHDT and YNNKEL (reference sequence). The CDR3 runs to 15 residues. Trimming at V came to 4 bases and at J to 4 bases, leaving 3 bases not matched to a gene. CDR3 amino acids: CASSPRLAGGETQYF. In nucleotides, the CDR3 is TGTGCCAGCAGCCCTCGACTAGCGGGGGGAGAGACCCAGTACTTC.

This clonotype was counted between two and nine times. The rearrangement links TRBV15 to TRBJ2-2, with 8 bases fitting TRBD2. CDR3 size: 17 residues. Germline V gives CDR1 LNHNV, CDR2 YYDKDF (reference sequence). Unmatched junction bases numbered 3, after V lost 0 bases and J lost 0 bases. CDR3 sequence reads: CATSRDMTSANTGELFF. The CDR3 DNA reads TGTGCCACCAGCAGAGATATGACTAGCGCGAACACCGGGGAGCTGTTTTTT.

The table lists this clonotype with a few counts. This chain joins TRBV20-1 and TRBJ1-2; TRBD1 matches 7 bases. V lost 3 bases to trimming and J lost 6 bases; unmatched junction nucleotides: 16. CDR1 is DFQATT and CDR2 is SNEGSKA in the germline V gene (reference sequence). This CDR3 comprises 16 residues. CDR3 sequence reads: CSASLAYAGGVDGYTF. The CDR3 nucleotides are TGCAGTGCTAGTTTAGCATACGCAGGGGGTGTAGATGGCTACACCTTC.

The genes are TRBV20-1 and TRBJ2-1, with a weak D call TRBD1 (6 bases). The CDR3 is made up of 15 amino acids. Trimming pared 5 bases from V and 3 bases from J, leaving 17 bases between. CDR1 and CDR2 from the germline V gene are DFQATT and SNEGSKA (reference sequence). CDR3 sequence (DNA): TGCAGTGCTTACAGTCGTGGGACAAACTACAATGAGCAGTTCTTC. It codes for CSAYSRGTNYNEQFF.

The chain is built from TRBV12-3 or TRBV12-4 and TRBJ2-2; D is unresolved. CDR3 length: 15 residues. The V and J ends lost 5 bases and 7 bases respectively, with 17 bases between them. CDR3 protein: CASSIAPSRNGELFF. CDR3 in DNA: TGTGCCAGCAGTATTGCCCCCTCACGAAACGGGGAGCTGTTTTTT.

The V call is TRBV5-1, the J call TRBJ1-1; D unclear. V lost 7 bases to trimming and J lost 0 bases, with 13 bases between them. CDR1 is SGHRS and CDR2 is YFSETQ in the germline V gene. The CDR3 is 14 amino acids. The CDR3 protein is CASQSATVNTEAFF. In nucleotides, the CDR3 is TGCGCCAGCCAATCCGCTACAGTGAACACTGAAGCTTTCTTT.

A few counts support this clonotype. The chain carries TRBV7-3 and TRBJ2-5; D remains ambiguous. The J call may be mistaken, given a closer DNA end match to TRBJ2-1. CDR3 length: 14 amino acids. Germline V CDR1 and CDR2: SGHTA, FQGTGA. CDR3 nucleotide sequence: TGTGCCAGCAGCTTAGACCTCTCCTACAATGAGCAGTTCTTC. Residues: CASSLDLSYNEQFF.

The chain joins TRBV24-1 to TRBJ2-1; tentative D call: TRBD2 (6 bases). The CDR3 totals 16 residues. The V gene's germline CDR1 is KGHDR and CDR2 SFDVKD. V lost 4 bases to trimming and J lost 2 bases, with 14 bases between them. CDR3 residues: CATSDPTSRPYNEQFF. The CDR3 DNA reads as TGTGCCACCAGTGACCCTACTAGCAGACCCTACAATGAGCAGTTCTTC.

This chain uses TRBV5-6 with TRBJ2-5, with TRBD1 matching over 7 bases. Germline values: CDR1 SGHDT, CDR2 YYEEEE. After removal of 0 bases from V and 2 bases from J, the junction contained 13 bases not matched to a gene. The length of the CDR3 is 18 residues. The CDR3 nucleotides read TGTGCCAGCAGCTTGGGTTGGGGGACCGGGACAGAGCAAGAGACCCAGTACTTC. It codes for CASSLGWGTGTEQETQYF.

There are many counts of this clonotype. V and J are TRBV6-1 and TRBJ2-5, with D possibly being TRBD2 (5 bases). Germline values: CDR1 MNHNS, CDR2 SASEGT. V lost 1 base and J 2 bases, leaving 14 bases between the germline ends. This CDR3 has 16 amino acids. For the CDR3, the DNA is TGTGCCAGCAGTGAAGTCGCCGGGAAGATGCAAGAGACCCAGTACTTC. Protein sequence: CASSEVAGKMQETQYF.

This clonotype was seen many times. This chain links TRBV27 with TRBJ1-1, with 7 bases lining up with TRBD1. Unmatched junction bases numbered 18, after V lost 10 bases and J lost 1 base. There are 17 residues in the CDR3. Germline CDR1 and CDR2: MNHEY and SMNVEV (reference sequence). The CDR3 sequence is CAIRKGGQEASNTEAFF. The CDR3 region has the DNA TGTGCCATCCGTAAAGGCGGACAGGAAGCTTCGAACACTGAAGCTTTCTTT.

The CDR3 spells CASSPPGTGGRNEQFF. The DNA for the CDR3 is TGCGCCAGCAGCCCCCCGGGGACAGGGGGTCGGAATGAGCAGTTCTTC. The rearrangement links TRBV5-1 to TRBJ2-1, with TRBD1 matching 11 bases. CDR1 SGHRS and CDR2 YFSETQ come from the germline V gene. CDR3 size: 16 residues. Losses at the gene ends were 4 bases for V and 7 bases for J; bases not matched to a gene: 10.

Many counts were recorded for this clonotype. The V call is TRBV29-1, the J call TRBJ1-2; no firm D call. The CDR3 is 11 residues long. V lost 4 bases, J lost 5 bases, and 8 bases lay in between. Per the germline V gene, CDR1 is SQVTM and CDR2 is ANQGSEA. The CDR3 nucleotides read TGCAGCGTTGTGGGGATTTATGGCTACACCTTC. It specifies CSVVGIYGYTF.